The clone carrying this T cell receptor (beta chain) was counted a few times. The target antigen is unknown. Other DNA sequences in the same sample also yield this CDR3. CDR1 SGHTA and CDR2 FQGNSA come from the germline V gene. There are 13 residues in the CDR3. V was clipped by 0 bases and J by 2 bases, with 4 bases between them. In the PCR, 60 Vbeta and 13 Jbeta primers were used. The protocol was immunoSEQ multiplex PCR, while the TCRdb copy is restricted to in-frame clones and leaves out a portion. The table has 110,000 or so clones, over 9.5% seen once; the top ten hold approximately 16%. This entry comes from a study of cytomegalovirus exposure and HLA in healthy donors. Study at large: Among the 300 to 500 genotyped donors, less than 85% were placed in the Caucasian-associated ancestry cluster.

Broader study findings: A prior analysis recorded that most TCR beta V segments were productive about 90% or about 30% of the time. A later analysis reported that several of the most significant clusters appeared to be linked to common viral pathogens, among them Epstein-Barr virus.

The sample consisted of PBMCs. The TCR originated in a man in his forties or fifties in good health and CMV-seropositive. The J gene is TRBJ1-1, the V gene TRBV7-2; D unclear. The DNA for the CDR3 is TGTGCCAGCAGCTTAGCCCGTAACACTGAAGCTTTCTTT. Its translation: CASSLARNTEAFF.